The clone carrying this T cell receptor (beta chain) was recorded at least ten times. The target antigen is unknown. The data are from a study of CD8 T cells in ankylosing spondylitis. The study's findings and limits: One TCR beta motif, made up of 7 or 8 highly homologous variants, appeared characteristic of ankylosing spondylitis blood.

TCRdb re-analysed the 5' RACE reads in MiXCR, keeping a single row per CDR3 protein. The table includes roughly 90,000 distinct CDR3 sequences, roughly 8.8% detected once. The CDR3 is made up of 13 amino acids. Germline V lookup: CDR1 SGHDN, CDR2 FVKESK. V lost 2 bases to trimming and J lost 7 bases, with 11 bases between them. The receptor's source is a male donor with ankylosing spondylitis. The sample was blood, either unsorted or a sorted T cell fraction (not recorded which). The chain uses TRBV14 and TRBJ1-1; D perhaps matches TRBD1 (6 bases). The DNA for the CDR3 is TGTGCCAGCAGCCAATCGAAGGGGGATGAAGCTTTCTTT. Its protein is CASSQSKGDEAFF.